This T cell receptor (beta chain) derives from a study of control samples from healthy donors and cancer patients. This clone was recorded a few times. This CDR3 is built from 15 residues. In germline, CDR1 is LNHNV, CDR2 YYDKDF (reference sequence). V lost 0 bases, J lost 8 bases, and 14 bases lay in between. Method: immunoSEQ multiplex PCR; TCRdb's copy keeps in-frame clones and lacks some. This sample has some 120,000 clones; 87% occur once, and the top ten carry more than 8%. Sequencing was done on a sample of blood. The chain has TRBV15 and TRBJ1-5; possibly TRBD1 for D (5 bases). This TCR was sampled from a middle-aged man in good health. The CDR3 loop reads CATSRDHGGSEPQHF. CDR3 nucleotide sequence: TGTGCCACCAGCAGAGATCACGGGGGGTCAGAGCCCCAGCATTTT. Looking up the rest from reference TRBV15 and TRBJ1-5 gives the full variable domain: DAMVIQNPRYQVTQFGKPVTLSCSQTLNHNVMYWYQQKSSQAPKLLFHYYDKDFNNEADTPDNFQSRRPNTSFCFLDIRSPGLGDTAMYLCATSRDHGGSEPQHFGDGTRLSIL.